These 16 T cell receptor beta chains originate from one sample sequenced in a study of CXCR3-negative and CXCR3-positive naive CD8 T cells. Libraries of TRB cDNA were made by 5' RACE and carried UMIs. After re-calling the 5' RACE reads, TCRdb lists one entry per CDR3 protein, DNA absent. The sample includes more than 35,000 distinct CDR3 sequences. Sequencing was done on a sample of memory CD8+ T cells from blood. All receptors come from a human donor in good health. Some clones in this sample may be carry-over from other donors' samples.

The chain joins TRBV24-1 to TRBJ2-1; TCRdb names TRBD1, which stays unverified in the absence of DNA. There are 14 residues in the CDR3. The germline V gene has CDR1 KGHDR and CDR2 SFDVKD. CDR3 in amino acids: CATSGDRGLDEQFF.

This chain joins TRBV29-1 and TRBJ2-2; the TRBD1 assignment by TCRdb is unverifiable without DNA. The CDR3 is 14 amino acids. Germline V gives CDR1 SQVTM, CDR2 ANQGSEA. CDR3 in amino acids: CSVDGDGLAGELFF.

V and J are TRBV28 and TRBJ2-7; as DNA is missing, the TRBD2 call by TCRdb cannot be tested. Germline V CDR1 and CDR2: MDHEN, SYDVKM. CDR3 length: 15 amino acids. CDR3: CASSKWGPLSYEQYF.

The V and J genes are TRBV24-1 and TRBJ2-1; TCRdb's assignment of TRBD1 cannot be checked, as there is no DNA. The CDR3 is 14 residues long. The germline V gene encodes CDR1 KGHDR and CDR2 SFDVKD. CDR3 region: CATSEAGTENEQFF.

This CDR3 reads CASKGWGVSTEAFF. The rearrangement joins TRBV19 to TRBJ1-1; TCRdb's assignment of TRBD1 cannot be checked, as there is no DNA. Germline CDR1 LNHDA, CDR2 SQIVND (reference sequence). The CDR3 length is 14 residues.

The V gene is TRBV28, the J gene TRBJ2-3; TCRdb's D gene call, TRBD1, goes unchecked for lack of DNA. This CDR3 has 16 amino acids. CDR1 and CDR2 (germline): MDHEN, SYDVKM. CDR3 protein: CASRNTGTISTDTQYF.

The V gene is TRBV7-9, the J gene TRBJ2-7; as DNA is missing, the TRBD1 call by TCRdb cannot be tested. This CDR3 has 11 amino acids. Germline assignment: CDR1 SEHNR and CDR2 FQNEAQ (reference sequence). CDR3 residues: CASSRTGEQYF. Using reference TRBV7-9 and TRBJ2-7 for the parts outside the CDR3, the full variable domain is DTGVSQNPRHKITKRGQNVTFRCDPISEHNRLYWYRQTLGQGPEFLTYFQNEAQLEKSRLLSDRFSAERPKGSFSTLEIQRTEQGDSAMYLCASSRTGEQYFGPGTRLTVT.

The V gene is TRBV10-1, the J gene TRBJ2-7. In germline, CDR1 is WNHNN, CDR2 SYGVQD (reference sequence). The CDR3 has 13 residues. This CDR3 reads CASSESGVDEQYF.

The CDR3 is CSVEDLPGQEVSTKNIQYF. The chain uses TRBV29-1 and TRBJ2-4; TCRdb gives TRBD1 as the D gene, but with no DNA this cannot be confirmed. This CDR3 is 19 amino acids long. Germline V CDR1 and CDR2: SQVTM, ANQGSEA.

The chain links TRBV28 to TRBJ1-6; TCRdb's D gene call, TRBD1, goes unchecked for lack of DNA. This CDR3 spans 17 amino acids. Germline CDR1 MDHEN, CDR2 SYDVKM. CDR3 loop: CASSLGSGFSYNSPLHF. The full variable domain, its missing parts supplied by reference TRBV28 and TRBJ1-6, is DVKVTQSSRYLVKRTGEKVFLECVQDMDHENMFWYRQDPGLGLRLIYFSYDVKMKEKGDIPEGYSVSREKKERFSLILESASTNQTSMYLCASSLGSGFSYNSPLHFGNGTRLTVT.

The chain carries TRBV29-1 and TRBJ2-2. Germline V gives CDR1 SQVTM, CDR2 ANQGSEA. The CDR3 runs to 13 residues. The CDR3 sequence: CSVEEEDSGELFF.

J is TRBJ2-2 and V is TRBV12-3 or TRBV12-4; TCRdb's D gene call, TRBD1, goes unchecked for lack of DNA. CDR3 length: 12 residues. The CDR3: CASSSGSGELFF.

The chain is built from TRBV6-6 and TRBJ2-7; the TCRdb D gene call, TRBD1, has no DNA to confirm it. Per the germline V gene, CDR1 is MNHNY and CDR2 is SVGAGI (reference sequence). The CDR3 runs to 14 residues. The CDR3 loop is CASSLGQGSYEQYF.

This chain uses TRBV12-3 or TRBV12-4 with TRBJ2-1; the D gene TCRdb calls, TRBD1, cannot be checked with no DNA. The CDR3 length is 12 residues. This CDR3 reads CASSLRGNEQFF.

This CDR3 is CASRVLDSSYEQYF. The rearrangement joins TRBV5-1 to TRBJ2-7. Germline CDR1 is SGHRS and CDR2 is YFSETQ. The CDR3 sequence is 14 residues long.

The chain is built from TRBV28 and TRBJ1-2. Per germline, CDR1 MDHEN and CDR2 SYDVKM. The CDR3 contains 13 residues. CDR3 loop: CASSLPTTDGYTF.